The clone carrying this T cell receptor (beta chain) came up once. The entry originates in a study of blood T cell repertoires in COVID-19. Study context: COVID-19 samples, acute and convalescent, were from the United States, Italy and Spain. PBMCs, B-cell-depleted T cells, or T cells provided the cDNA or gDNA that made up the material.

In the authors' methods: Amplified reference gene primers provided the basis for estimating nucleated cell counts. Assay used: immunoSEQ multiplex PCR; TCRdb lists only in-frame clones, some missing. V and J calls and clone size are as listed in that table; D and trimming were resolved from the DNA. The sample lists a few hundred thousand clones; approximately 90% were seen once. V lost 6 bases and J 1 base, leaving 7 bases between the germline ends. CDR1 and CDR2 (germline): SQVTM, ANQGSEA. The CDR3 spans 12 residues. This TCR came from a man aged 25-45 years with acute or convalescent COVID-19. This chain connects TRBV29-1 to TRBJ2-4; D not resolved. Sequencing was done on a sample of peripheral blood. The CDR3 loop reads CSVHGAKNIQYF. As DNA, the CDR3 is TGCAGCGTCCACGGGGCCAAAAACATTCAGTACTTC.